This T cell receptor (beta chain) was sequenced during a study of beta chain features in type 1 diabetes. Across the study: The examined sorted cells totaled under 120 million across samples. Study findings and constraints: The analysis here could not establish whether HLA type shapes TCRB rearrangement. VDJ junctions from patients with type 1 diabetes contained fewer insertions and more deletions.

V was pared by 2 bases and J by 7 bases, with 3 bases of the junction left unmatched. Germline values: CDR1 GTSNPN, CDR2 SVGIG (reference sequence). The CDR3 runs to 13 residues. The study reverse transcribed the entire isolated RNA, so it sequenced expressed TCRB transcripts. The study sequenced naive, central memory and regulatory T cell samples to an average of about 3.8 million reads. Sequencing was performed with immunoSEQ multiplex PCR; in TCRdb, only in-frame clones are kept and a portion is missing. Found here are 240,000 or so clones, 68% of them singletons; the top ten hold around 0.05%. In regard to this clone: The target antigen is unknown.

This rearrangement joins TRBV30 to TRBJ1-5; 9 bases match TRBD1. This clonotype originated in a man under 40 in good health. The specimen was naive CD4+ T cells from blood. The CDR3 bases are TGTGCCTGGAGTAAGACAGGGGGACAGCCCCAGCATTTT. This translates into CAWSKTGGQPQHF. Based on the CDR3 plus reference TRBV30 and TRBJ1-5, the full variable domain is SQTIHQWPATLVQPVGSPLSLECTVEGTSNPNLYWYRQAAGRGLQLLFYSVGIGQISSEVPQNLSASRPQDRQFILSSKKLLLSDSGFYLCAWSKTGGQPQHFGDGTRLSIL.